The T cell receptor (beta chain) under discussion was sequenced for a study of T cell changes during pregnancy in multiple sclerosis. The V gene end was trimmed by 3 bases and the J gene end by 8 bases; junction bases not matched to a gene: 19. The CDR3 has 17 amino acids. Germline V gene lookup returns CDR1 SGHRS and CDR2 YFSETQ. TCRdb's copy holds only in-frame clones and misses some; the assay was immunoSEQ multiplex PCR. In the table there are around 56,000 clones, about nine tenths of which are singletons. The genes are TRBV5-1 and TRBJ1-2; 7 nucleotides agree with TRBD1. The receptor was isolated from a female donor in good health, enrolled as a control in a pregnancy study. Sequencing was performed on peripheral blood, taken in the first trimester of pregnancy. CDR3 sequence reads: CASSSRPLNRGRVGYTF. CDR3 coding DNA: TGCGCCAGCAGCTCCCGCCCCCTGAACAGGGGAAGGGTAGGCTACACCTTC.